The 23 T cell receptor beta chains below all came from one sample that was sequenced in a study of T cell repertoires in cytomegalovirus infection. These receptors lack a known antigen. MiXCR, applied by TCRdb to the reads, yields one record per CDR3 protein. The sample has 550,000 to 850,000 distinct CDR3 sequences, around 31% seen once; the top ten hold over 15%. This specimen was cultured PBMCs, taken from culture after CMV antigen stimulation. The receptor set was obtained from a human donor in good health (CMV status not recorded). Some clones in this sample may be carry-over from other donors' samples.

V and J are TRBV12-3 or TRBV12-4 and TRBJ1-1; D unresolved. Trimming removed 3 bases from V and 3 bases from J, with 14 bases in between. This CDR3 comprises 15 residues. CDR3 nucleotide sequence: TGTGCCAGCAGTTTTGGGTTTCGGCGGGACACTGAAGCTTTCTTT. It codes for CASSFGFRRDTEAFF.

The rearrangement uses TRBV5-1 and TRBJ2-7; D possibly corresponds to TRBD2 (5 bases). Trimming removed 0 bases from V and 4 bases from J, with 17 bases in between. The CDR3 is made up of 16 amino acids. Per the germline V gene, CDR1 is SGHRS and CDR2 is YFSETQ. The CDR3 protein is CASSLARAGLGYEQYF. The CDR3 nucleotides read TGCGCCAGCAGCTTGGCCCGGGCGGGCTTAGGATACGAGCAGTACTTC.

There are a few counts of this clonotype. The chain joins TRBV4-2 to TRBJ1-2, with 7 bases fitting TRBD1. This CDR3 spans 14 amino acids. V shed 1 base, J shed 8 bases, and the junction held 7 bases outside the gene matches. Germline lookup yields CDR1 LGHNA and CDR2 YNFKEQ. The CDR3 coding sequence is TGTGCCAGCAGCCAAGTTAAGTCAGGGGGAGGCTACACCTTC. It translates to CASSQVKSGGGYTF.

V gene TRBV12-3 or TRBV12-4 combines with J gene TRBJ2-5; tentatively, D is TRBD1 (7 bases). This CDR3 comprises 14 residues. Trimming removed 8 bases from V and 3 bases from J, with 16 bases in between. The CDR3 region has the DNA TGTGCCAGCGGTGCCAGGGGGGCGGAAGAGACCCAGTACTTC. Its protein product is CASGARGAEETQYF.

The rearrangement joins TRBV6-2 or TRBV6-3 to TRBJ2-2; no definite D call. CDR1 and CDR2 from the germline V gene are MNHEY and SVGEGT. V dropped 2 bases and J dropped 9 bases, with 13 bases sitting between them. The CDR3 covers 14 residues. The CDR3 here is CASSYALRSWELFF. CDR3 nucleotide sequence: TGTGCCAGCAGTTACGCTCTACGGTCATGGGAGCTGTTTTTT.

V usage is TRBV2 and J usage is TRBJ2-6; unclear D gene. This CDR3 region has 17 residues. Germline loops: CDR1 SNHLY, CDR2 FYNNEI. Trimming left V 0 bases short and J 1 base short, with 10 bases between. The chain's CDR3 is CASSEAGRLSGANVLTF. The CDR3 DNA is TGTGCCAGCAGTGAAGCGGGAAGGCTATCTGGGGCCAACGTCCTGACTTTC.

This clonotype was picked up a small number of times. V usage is TRBV7-2 and J usage is TRBJ2-2, with D uncertain. The germline V and J ends were trimmed by 5 bases and 1 base, with 8 bases remaining between them. Germline V gene data show CDR1 as SGHTA and CDR2 as FQGNSA. The CDR3 sequence is 14 residues long. As DNA, the CDR3 is TGTGCCAGCAGCCCCCCTTGGAACACCGGGGAGCTGTTTTTT. It specifies CASSPPWNTGELFF.

This clonotype has at least ten counts. The chain joins TRBV12-3 or TRBV12-4 to TRBJ1-5, with 7 nucleotides matching TRBD1. V lost 5 bases, J lost 6 bases, and 13 bases stayed unmatched. This CDR3 comprises 16 residues. CDR3 region: CASSALQNRGGQPQHF. DNA of the CDR3: TGTGCCAGCAGTGCCCTACAAAACAGGGGAGGTCAGCCCCAGCATTTT.

The chain has TRBV12-3 or TRBV12-4 and TRBJ1-4; no reliable D call. This CDR3 has 17 amino acids. Trimming left V 2 bases short and J 5 bases short, with 18 bases between. CDR3 loop: CASSLSRFQLGNEKLFF. CDR3 nucleotide sequence: TGTGCCAGCAGTTTAAGTAGGTTCCAACTCGGGAATGAAAAACTGTTTTTT.

The chain has TRBV6-5 and TRBJ2-2, with D maybe TRBD1 (6 bases). Trimming took 2 bases from V and 7 from J, leaving 11 bases between them. The CDR3 length is 14 residues. Germline CDR1 reads MNHEY; CDR2 reads SVGAGI. The CDR3 region is CASSYGPGVGELFF. The CDR3 region has the DNA TGTGCCAGCAGTTACGGGCCAGGGGTCGGGGAGCTGTTTTTT.

This clonotype was picked up a small number of times. The V and J genes are TRBV7-2 and TRBJ2-1; 15 nucleotides agree with TRBD2. V dropped 0 bases and J dropped 7; count of bases not matched to a gene: 4. The CDR3 runs to 17 residues. Germline V lookup: CDR1 SGHTA, CDR2 FQGNSA. In nucleotides, the CDR3 is TGTGCCAGCAGCTTAGCGGGACTAGCGGGAGGAGGGAATGAGCAGTTCTTC. It yields the protein CASSLAGLAGGGNEQFF. The variable domain in full, completed from reference TRBV7-2 and TRBJ2-1, reads GAGVSQSPSNKVTEKGKDVELRCDPISGHTALYWYRQSLGQGLEFLIYFQGNSAPDKSGLPSDRFSAERTGGSVSTLTIQRTQQEDSAVYLCASSLAGLAGGGNEQFFGPGTRLTVL.

This clonotype was detected a few times. This chain connects TRBV12-3 or TRBV12-4 to TRBJ1-2; 7 nucleotides line up with TRBD1. The V segment lost 7 bases and the J segment 5 bases; nucleotides outside the gene matches: 13. This CDR3 has 15 residues. DNA for the CDR3: TGTGCCAGCAACCTGGACAGGACCTCTTGGTATGGCTACACCTTC. As protein: CASNLDRTSWYGYTF.

This clonotype was picked up a small number of times. V and J are TRBV6-6 and TRBJ1-5; maybe TRBD1 (5 bases). The CDR3 totals 13 residues. Trimming left V 7 bases short and J 12 bases short, with 19 bases between. CDR1 is MNHNY, CDR2 SVGAGI, per germline (reference sequence). In DNA, the CDR3 is TGTGCCAGCATGGCACGCCTCGGGGCTAACCAGCATTTT. Protein product: CASMARLGANQHF.

The J gene is TRBJ2-3, the V gene TRBV4-1, with D perhaps given as TRBD1 or TRBD2 (5 bases each). Deletions cut 2 bases from V and 4 bases from J, with 13 bases between. CDR1 and CDR2 (germline): MGHRA, YSYEKL. The CDR3 is 15 residues long. The CDR3, as DNA: TGCGCCAGCAGCCAACGGGGCCTAAGCGCAGATACGCAGTATTTT. Amino acids: CASSQRGLSADTQYF.

This chain joins TRBV10-3 and TRBJ2-7; TRBD2 is a possible D gene (5 bases). Germline V gene lookup returns CDR1 ENHRY and CDR2 SYGVKD. V lost 4 bases, J lost 2 bases, and 12 bases lay in between. This CDR3 is built from 14 residues. The CDR3 DNA follows: TGTGCCATCAGTGTAGACTCGGGGACCTACGAGCAGTACTTC. Protein: CAISVDSGTYEQYF.

This clonotype was picked up a small number of times. This sequence joins TRBV7-8 and TRBJ2-3; D unclear. CDR1 and CDR2 from the germline V gene are SGHVS and FQNEAQ. This CDR3 is 14 amino acids long. Deletions cut 5 bases from V and 6 bases from J, with 15 bases between. In nucleotides, the CDR3 is TGTGCCAGCAGCCTTGCTCTGGGTCCGGATACGCAGTATTTT. Its protein is CASSLALGPDTQYF.

The chain combines TRBV20-1 with TRBJ1-1; the D is unclear. Germline V gene sequence: CDR1 DFQATT, CDR2 SNEGSKA (reference sequence). CDR3 length: 12 amino acids. V shed 4 bases and J shed 1 base, with 7 bases lying between them. The CDR3 here is CSAKVKNTEAFF. The CDR3 coding sequence is TGCAGTGCTAAAGTGAAGAACACTGAAGCTTTCTTT.

This clonotype was found a few times. The CDR3 nucleotides read TGTGCCAGCACCAAAGGGGGGAGAGATGGCTACACCTTC. This codes for CASTKGGRDGYTF. V and J are TRBV6-2 or TRBV6-3 and TRBJ1-2, with TRBD1 as a possible D gene (6 bases). Germline-derived CDR1 and CDR2 are MNHEY and SVGEGT. Trimming cost V 7 bases and J 6 bases, with 15 bases left between them. The CDR3 loop spans 13 amino acids.

This rearrangement joins TRBV20-1 to TRBJ2-5; D assignment may be TRBD1 or TRBD2 (5 bases each). Germline CDR1 and CDR2: DFQATT and SNEGSKA (reference sequence). V gave up 0 bases and J gave up 4 bases, with 12 bases separating them. The CDR3 contains 14 residues. The CDR3 bases are TGCAGTGCTAGAGACCCAGGGACGTTAGAGACCCAGTACTTC. Its protein is CSARDPGTLETQYF.

This clonotype was observed a handful of times. The chain couples TRBV6-5 to TRBJ2-3; 13 positions match TRBD2. V trimming: 2 bases; J trimming: 4 bases; junction bases outside the gene matches: 6. This CDR3 comprises 17 residues. CDR1 and CDR2 (germline): MNHEY, SVGAGI. CDR3 DNA: TGTGCCAGCAGTTACGGGACTAGCGGGATGGGGGCAGATACGCAGTATTTT. Protein: CASSYGTSGMGADTQYF.

The chain joins TRBV10-3 to TRBJ2-5; 9 bases align to TRBD1. J gave up 5 bases and V 5 bases, and 9 bases lay outside the gene matches. CDR3 length: 15 residues. Germline CDR1 ENHRY, CDR2 SYGVKD. CDR3 nucleotides: TGTGCCATCAGTCCGGGACAGGGAGGCGTGGAGACCCAGTACTTC. Translating gives CAISPGQGGVETQYF.

The rearrangement joins TRBV12-3 or TRBV12-4 to TRBJ2-1; 8 nucleotides agree with TRBD2. After removal of 7 bases from V and 0 bases from J, the junction contained 8 bases not matched to a gene. The CDR3 is 16 amino acids. CDR3 sequence reads: CASTGLAGFSYNEQFF. The DNA for the CDR3 is TGTGCCAGCACAGGATTAGCGGGGTTCTCCTACAATGAGCAGTTCTTC.

This clonotype was counted between two and nine times. The chain links TRBV6-1 to TRBJ2-5; 7 bases are a match to TRBD2. V gave up 7 bases and J gave up 2 bases; unmatched junction bases: 7. CDR3 length: 14 amino acids. Germline CDR1 is MNHNS and CDR2 is SASEGT. CDR3 amino acids: CASTGGGAQETQYF. CDR3 in DNA: TGTGCCAGCACGGGAGGCGGGGCGCAAGAGACCCAGTACTTC.